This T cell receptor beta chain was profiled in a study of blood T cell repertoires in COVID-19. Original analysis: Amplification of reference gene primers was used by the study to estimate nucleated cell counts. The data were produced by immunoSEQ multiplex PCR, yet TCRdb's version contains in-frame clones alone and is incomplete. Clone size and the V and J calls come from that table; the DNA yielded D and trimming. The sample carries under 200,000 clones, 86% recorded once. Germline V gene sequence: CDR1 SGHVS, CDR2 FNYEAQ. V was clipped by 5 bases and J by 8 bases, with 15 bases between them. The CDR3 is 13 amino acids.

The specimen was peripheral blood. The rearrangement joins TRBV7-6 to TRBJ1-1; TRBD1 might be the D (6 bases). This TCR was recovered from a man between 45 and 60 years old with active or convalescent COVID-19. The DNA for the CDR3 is TGTGCCAGCAGCGGTTACAGGGTCAAAGAAGCTTTCTTT. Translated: CASSGYRVKEAFF.